The rows below give T cell receptor beta chains drawn from one sample of a study of long-term antiretroviral therapy in people with HIV. Sequenced by immunoSEQ multiplex PCR; TCRdb stores in-frame clones only, minus some. The sample has approximately 10,000 clones, roughly 77% seen once; the top ten hold 13%. Sequencing used unsorted PBMCs, obtained 3 to 3.2 years before starting antiretroviral therapy. All receptors come from a man aged 35-49 years with HIV. CDR3s include the opening cysteine and the closing phenylalanine or tryptophan. Fields, in order: V gene, clone size, J gene, D gene, CDR3 DNA, CDR3 protein. The D gene is left open where the match is weak. Some rows have no size entry. The others give once, few or many, or a class for an expanded clone.

TRBV9	NA	TRBJ1-2	NA	TGTGCCAGCAGCGTAGGTTGGGGCGGCTACACCTTC	CASSVGWGGYTF
TRBV11-1	NA	TRBJ2-4	NA	TGTGCCAGCAGCTTAAAAGAAAACATTCAGTACTTC	CASSLKENIQYF
TRBV27	NA	TRBJ1-1	TRBD1	TGTGCCAGCAGCCGTCGTTTAGGGACAGGGGGCTTGAACACTGAAGCTTTCTTT	CASSRRLGTGGLNTEAFF
TRBV19	NA	TRBJ2-7	NA	TGTGCCAGTAGTATAGCGGTTTCATGGGAGCAGTACTTC	CASSIAVSWEQYF
TRBV5-6	once	TRBJ2-2	NA	TGTGCCAGCAGCTCCCCAGGCCACCCCGAGGGGACCGGGGAGCTGTTTTTT	CASSSPGHPEGTGELFF
TRBV7-9	once	TRBJ2-1	TRBD2	TGTGCCATCCGACTAGCGGGTGCCAATGAGCAGTTCTTC	CAIRLAGANEQFF
TRBV7-2	NA	TRBJ2-3	NA	TGTGCCAGCAGCTTGCGCGGGACCACAGATACGCAGTATTTT	CASSLRGTTDTQYF
TRBV19	NA	TRBJ1-5	NA	TGTGCCAGTAGTGAACAGGGAAGTCAGCCCCAGCATTTT	CASSEQGSQPQHF
TRBV10-3	NA	TRBJ1-1	TRBD1	TGTGCCATCAGTGAACGGGACAGGGGCAACACTGAAGCTTTCTTT	CAISERDRGNTEAFF
TRBV6-6	NA	TRBJ1-5	TRBD1	TGTGCCAGCAGTATACCCGGGACAGGTAGCAATCAGCCCCAGCATTTT	CASSIPGTGSNQPQHF
TRBV6-5	NA	TRBJ1-4	NA	TGTGCCAGCAGTCGGAGCAGTAATGAAAAACTGTTTTTT	CASSRSSNEKLFF
TRBV6-4	NA	TRBJ2-3	TRBD2	TGTGCCAGCAGTGAGCGGGAGACAGATACGCAGTATTTT	CASSERETDTQYF
TRBV29-1	NA	TRBJ2-7	NA	TGCAGCGTTCAAGACGGGGCAGGGGAAGAGCAGTACTTC	CSVQDGAGEEQYF
TRBV4-3	NA	TRBJ1-2	NA	TGCGCCAGCAGCCAAGATAACAGTAGATTCTATGGCTACACCTTC	CASSQDNSRFYGYTF
TRBV18	NA	TRBJ1-1	NA	TGTGCCAGCTCACCACAGGGTGACCTCACTGAAGCTTTCTTT	CASSPQGDLTEAFF
TRBV28	NA	TRBJ1-2	NA	TGTGCCAGCAGTTTAATCGGGTCTGGCTACACCTTC	CASSLIGSGYTF
TRBV30	NA	TRBJ1-1	NA	TGTGCCTGGGCGACAGGGAACACTGAAGCTTTCTTT	CAWATGNTEAFF
TRBV18	NA	TRBJ2-1	TRBD1	TGTGCCAGCTCACCGACAGGGTCTATGGGGGATGAGCAGTTCTTC	CASSPTGSMGDEQFF
TRBV19	NA	TRBJ2-2	TRBD1	TGTGCCAGTAGGCCGGACAGGGGTCCCGCCGGGGAGCTGTTTTTT	CASRPDRGPAGELFF
TRBV6-6	NA	TRBJ2-3	NA	TGTGCCAGCGGGAGGCGGGGAGATACGCAGTATTTT	CASGRRGDTQYF
TRBV11-2	NA	TRBJ2-7	NA	TGTGCCAGCAGGCACCAGGGACGGTACGAGCAGTACTTC	CASRHQGRYEQYF
TRBV7-8	NA	TRBJ2-7	TRBD2	TGTGCCAGCAGCGCAGCCCAACTAGCGAGCGTCCAACACGAGCAGTACTTC	CASSAAQLASVQHEQYF
TRBV28	NA	TRBJ2-2	TRBD2	TGTGCCAGCAGGCGTACTAGCGGGAACACCGGGGAGCTGTTTTTT	CASRRTSGNTGELFF
TRBV19	NA	TRBJ1-2	TRBD1	TGTGCCAGTAGTATAGCCGAGACAGGGGGAGACTATGGCTACACCTTC	CASSIAETGGDYGYTF
TRBV27	NA	TRBJ2-3	NA	TGTGCCAGCAGTCGTCGGGAGTTCACAGATACGCAGTATTTT	CASSRREFTDTQYF
TRBV5-1	NA	TRBJ1-1	NA	TGCGCCAGCAGCTTGGGGGTGAACACTGAAGCTTTCTTT	CASSLGVNTEAFF
TRBV18	NA	TRBJ1-4	TRBD1	TGTGCCAGCTCACCACGGGCAGGGGGCCCTAATGAAAAACTGTTTTTT	CASSPRAGGPNEKLFF
TRBV9	NA	TRBJ1-2	NA	TGTGCCAGCAGCCTCGATGGCAGCTATGGCTACACCTTC	CASSLDGSYGYTF
TRBV23-1	NA	TRBJ2-2	NA	TGCGCCAGCAGTCAATCGGAGGGAGCCGGCGGGGAGCTGTTTTTT	CASSQSEGAGGELFF
TRBV7-9	NA	TRBJ1-4	TRBD1	TGTGCCAGCAGCTTCGGACAGGATTCCGAAAAACTGTTTTTT	CASSFGQDSEKLFF
TRBV6-6	NA	TRBJ2-3	TRBD1	TGTGCCAGCAAATACCGGGACAGGGGCACAGATACGCAGTATTTT	CASKYRDRGTDTQYF
TRBV4-2	NA	TRBJ1-1	TRBD1	TGTGCCAGCAGCCAGGGGTATTTGGGGACAGGGGGTCCGAACACTGAAGCTTTCTTT	CASSQGYLGTGGPNTEAFF
TRBV7-2	NA	TRBJ2-7	NA	TGTGCCAGCAGCTTAGTATCGGGATACGAGCAGTACTTC	CASSLVSGYEQYF
TRBV20-1	NA	TRBJ1-1	NA	TGCAGTGCTACCCCACAGCACCAAGCTTTCTTT	CSATPQHQAFF
TRBV19	NA	TRBJ2-7	NA	TGTGCCAGTAGTCTCCGGGACACTTCCTACGAGCAGTACTTC	CASSLRDTSYEQYF
TRBV7-7	NA	TRBJ2-7	TRBD2	TGTGCCAGCAGCTTGGCAGCGGGAGCCCCCTACGAGCAGTACTTC	CASSLAAGAPYEQYF
TRBV27	NA	TRBJ2-1	NA	TGTGCCAGCAGTGGGGGGGCGGGCTACAATGAGCAGTTCTTC	CASSGGAGYNEQFF
TRBV27	few	TRBJ2-7	NA	TGTGCCAGCAGTTCCGGAGCGGGTGGCTACGAGCAGTACTTC	CASSSGAGGYEQYF
TRBV10-3	NA	TRBJ1-3	TRBD1	TGTGCCATCAGCTGGACAGGGGTAGGAAACACCATATATTTT	CAISWTGVGNTIYF
TRBV7-9	NA	TRBJ1-4	NA	TGTGCCAGCAGCTTAGAGGGTAGCGAAAAACTGTTTTTT	CASSLEGSEKLFF
TRBV6-5	once	TRBJ1-1	NA	TGTGCCAGCAGCGCACTTTCCAATCAGGGAAATGAAGCTTTCTTT	CASSALSNQGNEAFF
TRBV5-6	NA	TRBJ1-1	NA	TGTGCCAGCAGTCAGGGATTTACTGAAGCTTTCTTT	CASSQGFTEAFF
TRBV5-5	NA	TRBJ1-1	NA	TGTGCCAGCAGCTTGGAGGCTGGGGCGGGGGAAACTGAAGCTTTCTTT	CASSLEAGAGETEAFF